This record looks at one T cell receptor beta chain sequence and its context. The sample is drawn from a study of blood T cell repertoires in COVID-19. Study-level background: Sources were T cells, B-cell-depleted T cells, or PBMCs; the material itself was cDNA or gDNA.

V lost 1 base, J lost 1 base, and 6 bases stayed unmatched. Germline V gene data show CDR1 as SEHNR and CDR2 as FQNEAQ (reference sequence). There are 16 residues in the CDR3. The authors' processing: Nucleated cell number was recorded as an estimate derived from reference gene primer amplification. Sequencing used immunoSEQ multiplex PCR; TCRdb keeps in-frame clones, though not all of them. D and trimming come from the DNA, and the V and J calls and clone size come from that table. The sample records around 150,000 clones, roughly 90% being singletons. This receptor was obtained from a man younger than 35 with acute or convalescent COVID-19. The chain is built from TRBV7-9 and TRBJ2-5; 7 bases fit TRBD1. Material for sequencing was peripheral blood. The DNA of the CDR3 is TGTGCCAGCAGCTTAGATGTACAGGGGACCCAAGAGACCCAGTACTTC. It translates to CASSLDVQGTQETQYF.